The 16 T cell receptor beta chains below all came from one sample that was sequenced in a study of T cells in Graves' hyperthyroidism and ophthalmopathy. The TCR beta CDR3 regions underwent amplification using RNA transcripts as the source. HTBI primers were the set used in a first-round RT-PCR of the TCR CDR3. TCRdb processed the multiplex PCR reads anew with MiXCR; each CDR3 protein has one entry. The sample consists of some 600,000 distinct CDR3 sequences, about 15% of them appearing once. The material sequenced was blood. These receptors were collected from a woman in her twenties or thirties with Graves' hyperthyroidism that later progressed to Graves' ophthalmopathy.

The rearrangement joins TRBV10-3 to TRBJ2-3, with 9 bases fitting TRBD1. CDR1 is ENHRY and CDR2 is SYGVKD in the germline V gene. This CDR3 contains 13 residues. V trimming: 7 bases; J trimming: 4 bases; junction bases outside the gene matches: 3. CDR3 sequence reads: CAITGQGSDTQYF. The CDR3, as DNA: TGTGCCATCACTGGACAGGGGTCAGATACGCAGTATTTT.

In its sample, this clonotype was seen many times. This chain connects TRBV12-3 or TRBV12-4 to TRBJ1-1; D unresolved. Trimming removed 5 bases at V and 3 bases at J, with 10 bases between. The length of the CDR3 is 13 residues. The CDR3 DNA sequence: TGTGCCAGCAGTCCGTTGATGGACACTGAAGCTTTCTTT. Protein product: CASSPLMDTEAFF.

About this clonotype: Just one base apart from a much larger clone, this may be a read error. The rearrangement uses TRBV18 and TRBJ2-1; TRBD2 aligns across 15 bases. Germline V gives CDR1 KGHSH, CDR2 LQKENI. CDR3 size: 18 residues. CDR3: CASSSGLAGGVSYNEQLF. CDR3 nucleotide sequence: TGTGCCAGCTCATCCGGACTAGCGGGAGGGGTCTCCTACAATGAGCAGCTCTTC.

This clonotype has more than one count but fewer than ten. This rearrangement joins TRBV10-2 to TRBJ1-5; D possibly corresponds to TRBD1 (5 bases). Germline V lookup: CDR1 WSHSY, CDR2 SAAADI. This CDR3 has 13 residues. Trimming took 7 bases from V and 4 from J, leaving 11 bases between them. The CDR3 DNA reads as TGCGCCAGCAATAAACAGGCTAATCAGCCCCAGCATTTT. Protein sequence: CASNKQANQPQHF.

There are many counts of this clonotype. The rearrangement links TRBV7-8 to TRBJ1-6; no firm D call. CDR1 is SGHVS and CDR2 is FQNEAQ in the germline V gene. This CDR3 region has 14 residues. V lost 5 bases and J 4 bases, leaving 9 bases between the germline ends. CDR3 DNA sequence: TGTGCCAGCAGCGTAGGGAGTTATAATTCACCCCTCCACTTT. This sequence encodes CASSVGSYNSPLHF.

This clonotype was recorded at least ten times. V usage is TRBV7-2 and J usage is TRBJ2-5; unclear D gene. The length of the CDR3 is 14 residues. V was pared by 5 bases and J by 5 bases, with 15 bases between. CDR1 and CDR2 (germline): SGHTA, FQGNSA. The CDR3 nucleotides read TGTGCCAGCAGCCTAGGGATATCTGGGGAGACCCAGTACTTC. Amino acids: CASSLGISGETQYF.

This clonotype was picked up many times. The chain employs TRBV2 and TRBJ1-2, with no clear D. The CDR3 contains 14 residues. The germline V gene has CDR1 SNHLY and CDR2 FYNNEI. V was clipped by 2 bases and J by 7 bases, with 14 bases between them. CDR3 DNA: TGTGCCAGCAGTGAATCTGAGGGTGGGGTTGGCTACACCTTC. Its protein product is CASSESEGGVGYTF.

The sample holds many counts of this clonotype. V gene TRBV15 combines with J gene TRBJ2-7; the D is unclear. V was pared by 3 bases and J by 2 bases, with 14 bases between. This CDR3 contains 15 residues. Germline V gene sequence: CDR1 LNHNV, CDR2 YYDKDF (reference sequence). As DNA, the CDR3 is TGTGCCACCAGCAGCCACCCCCCCGCTACCTACGAGCAGTACTTC. This codes for CATSSHPPATYEQYF.

This chain uses TRBV30 with TRBJ1-5, with D perhaps matching TRBD1 (5 bases). Germline-derived CDR1 and CDR2 are GTSNPN and SVGIG (reference sequence). The CDR3 loop spans 16 amino acids. V was shortened by 1 base and J by 5 bases, with 18 bases between the two germline ends. The CDR3 bases are TGTGCCTGGAGTGGGTCGGGAGGGGCTTACGATCAGCCCCAGCATTTT. This gives the protein CAWSGSGGAYDQPQHF.

The sample holds many counts of this clonotype. The chain employs TRBV27 and TRBJ1-6; D unresolved. The V and J ends lost 5 bases and 0 bases respectively, with 11 bases between them. The germline CDR1 and CDR2 sequences are MNHEY and SMNVEV (reference sequence). The length of the CDR3 is 16 residues. This chain's CDR3 is CASSPSTRSYNSPLHF. For the CDR3, the DNA is TGTGCCAGCAGTCCTTCCACACGCTCCTATAATTCACCCCTCCACTTT.

This clonotype showed up just a few times. The chain recombines TRBV30 with TRBJ2-2, with D tentatively TRBD1 (6 bases). The CDR3 extends over 11 amino acids. Germline V gives CDR1 GTSNPN, CDR2 SVGIG (reference sequence). V lost 2 bases, J lost 15 bases, and 13 bases lay in between. The CDR3 DNA follows: TGTGCCTGGAGTAGAACAGGGATTTTGTTTTTT. Encoded protein: CAWSRTGILFF.

This clonotype was seen more than once but under ten times. The chain carries TRBV28 and TRBJ1-1, with D unclear. This CDR3 comprises 14 residues. Trimming took off 3 bases at V and 4 bases at J, with 12 bases between the two ends. Per the germline V gene, CDR1 is MDHEN and CDR2 is SYDVKM. In DNA form, the CDR3 reads TGTGCCAGCAGTTTGGCGGGAGGTACCACTGAAGCTTTCTTT. Translating gives CASSLAGGTTEAFF.

This clonotype was seen at least ten times. The CDR3 nucleotides read TGTGCCAGCAGGATAGCGGTGAACACCGGGGAGCTGTTTTTT. Translation: CASRIAVNTGELFF. The chain has TRBV6-2 or TRBV6-3 and TRBJ2-2; a weak D match, TRBD2 (6 bases). The V gene lost 6 bases and the J gene lost 1 base, with 9 bases spanning the gap. The germline V gene encodes CDR1 MNHEY and CDR2 SVGEGT. CDR3 size: 14 residues.

This clonotype was observed a few times. The CDR3 coding sequence is TGTGCCAGTAAACAGGAAGGATTTAGAGGCTACACCTTC. Translation: CASKQEGFRGYTF. The chain carries TRBV28 and TRBJ1-2; TRBD1 might be the D (5 bases). The CDR3 is 13 residues long. The V end lost 9 bases, the J end lost 8 bases, and 19 bases lay between the germline ends. Germline V lookup: CDR1 MDHEN, CDR2 SYDVKM.

There are many counts of this clonotype. The chain couples TRBV28 to TRBJ1-2; no firm D call. The CDR3 length is 14 residues. In germline, CDR1 is MDHEN, CDR2 SYDVKM. The ends were cut back, 6 bases at V and 3 bases at J, with 14 bases in the middle. In DNA form, the CDR3 reads TGTGCCAGCAGCTCCATTTCAGCAGACTATGGCTACACCTTC. This codes for CASSSISADYGYTF.

This clonotype was observed at least ten times. The rearrangement joins TRBV6-2 or TRBV6-3 to TRBJ2-5; D perhaps matches TRBD2 (5 bases). The germline CDR1 and CDR2 sequences are MNHEY and SVGEGT. V was shortened by 7 bases and J by 0 bases, with 12 bases between the two germline ends. The CDR3 extends over 14 amino acids. The CDR3 reads CASTLIANQETQYF. As DNA, the CDR3 is TGTGCCAGCACCCTAATAGCGAACCAAGAGACCCAGTACTTC.